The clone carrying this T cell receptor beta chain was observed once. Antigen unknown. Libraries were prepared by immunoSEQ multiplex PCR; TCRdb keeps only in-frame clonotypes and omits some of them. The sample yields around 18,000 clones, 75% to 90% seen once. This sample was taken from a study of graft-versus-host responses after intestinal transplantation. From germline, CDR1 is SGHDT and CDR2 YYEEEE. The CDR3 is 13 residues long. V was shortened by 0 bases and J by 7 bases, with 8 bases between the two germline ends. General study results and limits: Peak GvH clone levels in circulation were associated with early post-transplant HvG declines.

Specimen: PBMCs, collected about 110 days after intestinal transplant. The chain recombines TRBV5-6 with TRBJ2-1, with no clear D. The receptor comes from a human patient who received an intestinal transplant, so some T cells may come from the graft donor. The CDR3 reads CASSLAGRNEQFF. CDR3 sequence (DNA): TGTGCCAGCAGCTTGGCGGGCCGGAATGAGCAGTTCTTC.